Listed below are T cell receptor beta chains from one sample, sequenced in a study of T cell responses to AZD1222 COVID-19 vaccine. TCRdb's table, derived via immunoSEQ multiplex PCR, lists solely in-frame clones and lacks some. The repertoire consists of 130,000 to 150,000 clones, with around 93% occurring once and the leading ten covering approximately 2%. The sequences come from peripheral blood, collected on day 0 of AZD1222 vaccination. Source of these receptors: an adult in good health. Both conserved end residues are part of each CDR3. The D gene is left open where the match is weak. A clone size is listed for some rows: how often the clone was seen (once, few, many), or a class if it is expanded.

clone_size d_call j_call cdr3_length v_call cdr3_nt cdr3_aa
. . TRBJ1-4 15 TRBV19 TGTGCCACTCAAAGGGGGGAATCAACTAATGAAAAACTGTTTTTT CATQRGESTNEKLFF
. TRBD1 TRBJ1-2 14 TRBV6-6 TGTGCCAGCAATGTACAGGGGGCGGCTCCAGGCTACACCTTC CASNVQGAAPGYTF
. TRBD1 TRBJ1-6 16 TRBV2 TGTGCCAGCCGATTCACAGCTCAGGGGGCTAATTCACCCCTCCACTTT CASRFTAQGANSPLHF
. . TRBJ1-5 14 TRBV18 TGTGCCAGCTCACCGGGGGGACCCAATCAGCCCCAGCATTTT CASSPGGPNQPQHF
. . TRBJ1-2 12 TRBV25-1 TGTGCCAGTTTCAGGACAGACCAAGGCTACACCTTC CASFRTDQGYTF
. . TRBJ1-5 12 TRBV5-5 TGTGCCAGCAGCTTGCTTGATCAGCCCCAGCATTTT CASSLLDQPQHF
. TRBD1 TRBJ1-1 15 TRBV5-1 TGCGCCAGCAGCTTAAGTGGCCTTCGACAGGGAGAAGCTTTCTTT CASSLSGLRQGEAFF
. . TRBJ1-1 13 TRBV30 TGTGCCTGGAGAGTATCCGGGAATACTGAAGCTTTCTTT CAWRVSGNTEAFF
. . TRBJ1-6 14 TRBV18 TGTGCCAGCTCACCCGCTACCCTAGATTCACCCCTCCACTTT CASSPATLDSPLHF
once . TRBJ2-7 12 TRBV2 TGTGCCAGCAGGGGGGACGTCGACGAGCAGTACTTC CASRGDVDEQYF
. TRBD2 TRBJ2-1 19 TRBV6-6 TGTGCCAGCAGTCCGAACCTCCCGGGACTAGCGGGAGGTTCCAATGAGCAGTTCTTC CASSPNLPGLAGGSNEQFF
. . TRBJ2-1 17 TRBV3-1/TRBV3-2 TGTGCCAGCAGCCAAAATGATCGTCTAGCAACCCACAATGAGCAGTTCTTC CASSQNDRLATHNEQFF
. TRBD1 TRBJ2-2 16 TRBV7-9 TGTGCCAGCAGCAGCCAAGACAGGGGGCACACCGGGGAGCTGTTTTTT CASSSQDRGHTGELFF
once . TRBJ2-7 16 TRBV5-5 TGTGCCAGCAGCTTGGGTCCCGAACCTAGCTCCTACGAGCAGTACTTC CASSLGPEPSSYEQYF
. TRBD1 TRBJ1-2 14 TRBV7-2 TGTGCCAGCAGCTCGAACAGGGGTAACTATGGCTACACCTTC CASSSNRGNYGYTF
. . TRBJ1-6 15 TRBV6-6 TGTGCCAGCAGTTATGGTGGACAGAAGAATTCACCCCTCCACTTT CASSYGGQKNSPLHF
. . TRBJ1-2 16 TRBV6-5 TGTGCCAGCAGTTACTCCCGCGGACAGTCCGTCTATGGCTACACCTTC CASSYSRGQSVYGYTF
. TRBD1 TRBJ1-2 14 TRBV5-4 TGTGCCAGCAGCCCCGGACAGGGTGGCTATGGCTACACCTTC CASSPGQGGYGYTF